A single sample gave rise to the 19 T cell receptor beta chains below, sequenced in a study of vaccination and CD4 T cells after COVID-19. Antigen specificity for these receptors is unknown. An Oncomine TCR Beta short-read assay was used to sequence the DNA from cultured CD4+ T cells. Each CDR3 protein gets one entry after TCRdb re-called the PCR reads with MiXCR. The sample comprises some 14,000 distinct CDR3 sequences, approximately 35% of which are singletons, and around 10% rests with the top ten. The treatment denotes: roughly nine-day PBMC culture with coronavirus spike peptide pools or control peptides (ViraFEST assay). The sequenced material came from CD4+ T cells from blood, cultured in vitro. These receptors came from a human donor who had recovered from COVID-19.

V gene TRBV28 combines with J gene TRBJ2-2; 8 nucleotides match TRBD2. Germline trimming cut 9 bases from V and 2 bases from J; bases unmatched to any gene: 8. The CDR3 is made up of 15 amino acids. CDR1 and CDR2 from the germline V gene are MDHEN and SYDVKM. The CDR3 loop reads CASTIAGSNTGELFF. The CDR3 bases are TGTGCCAGTACCATAGCGGGAAGTAACACCGGGGAGCTGTTTTTT.

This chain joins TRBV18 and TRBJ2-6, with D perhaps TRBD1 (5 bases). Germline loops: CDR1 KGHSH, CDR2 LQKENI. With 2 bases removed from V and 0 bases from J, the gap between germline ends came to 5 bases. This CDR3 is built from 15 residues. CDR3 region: CASSPDSSGANVLTF. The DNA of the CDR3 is TGTGCCAGCTCACCAGACAGCTCTGGGGCCAACGTCCTGACTTTC.

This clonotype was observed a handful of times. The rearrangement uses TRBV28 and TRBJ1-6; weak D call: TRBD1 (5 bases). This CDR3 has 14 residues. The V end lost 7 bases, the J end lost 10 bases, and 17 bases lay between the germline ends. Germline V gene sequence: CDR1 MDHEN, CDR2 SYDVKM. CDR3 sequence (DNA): TGTGCCAGCAAAGACACCCCTCGGGGCTCACCCCTCCACTTT. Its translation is CASKDTPRGSPLHF.

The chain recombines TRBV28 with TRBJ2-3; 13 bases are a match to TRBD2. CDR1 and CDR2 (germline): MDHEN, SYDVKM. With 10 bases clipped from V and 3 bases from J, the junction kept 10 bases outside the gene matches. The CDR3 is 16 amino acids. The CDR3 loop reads CAISRPGLAGTDTQYF. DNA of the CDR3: TGTGCCATATCTCGGCCGGGACTAGCGGGAACAGATACGCAGTATTTT.

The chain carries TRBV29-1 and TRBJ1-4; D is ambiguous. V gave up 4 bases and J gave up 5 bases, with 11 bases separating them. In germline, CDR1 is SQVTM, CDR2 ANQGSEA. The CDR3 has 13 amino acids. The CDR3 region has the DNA TGCAGCGTTGCGGACCCGAGGAATGAAAAACTGTTTTTT. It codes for CSVADPRNEKLFF.

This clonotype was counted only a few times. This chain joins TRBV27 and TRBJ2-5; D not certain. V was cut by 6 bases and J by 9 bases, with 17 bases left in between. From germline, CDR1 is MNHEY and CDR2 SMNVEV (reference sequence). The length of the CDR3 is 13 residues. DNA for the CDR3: TGTGCCAGCAGCGTCCGGTGGCGGATGGCCCAGTACTTC. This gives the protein CASSVRWRMAQYF.

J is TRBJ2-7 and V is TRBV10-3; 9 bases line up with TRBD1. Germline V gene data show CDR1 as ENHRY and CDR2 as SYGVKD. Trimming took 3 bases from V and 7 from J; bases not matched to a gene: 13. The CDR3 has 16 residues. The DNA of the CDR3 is TGTGCCATCAGTGATGCCGGAGGGGACAGGGCGGGGGAGCAGTACTTC. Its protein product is CAISDAGGDRAGEQYF.

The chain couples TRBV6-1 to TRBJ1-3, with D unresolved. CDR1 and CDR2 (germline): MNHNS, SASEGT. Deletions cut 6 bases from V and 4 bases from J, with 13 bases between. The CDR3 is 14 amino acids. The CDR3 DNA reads TGTGCCAGCAGCCAAGGCAGGTCCGGAAACACCATATATTTT. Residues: CASSQGRSGNTIYF.

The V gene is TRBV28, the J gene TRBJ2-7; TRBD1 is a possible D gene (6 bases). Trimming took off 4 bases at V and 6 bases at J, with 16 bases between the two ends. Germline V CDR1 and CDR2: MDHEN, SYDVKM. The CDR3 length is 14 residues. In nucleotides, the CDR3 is TGTGCCAGCAGTTCCAACGGACAGTCGGGCGAGCAGTACTTC. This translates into CASSSNGQSGEQYF.

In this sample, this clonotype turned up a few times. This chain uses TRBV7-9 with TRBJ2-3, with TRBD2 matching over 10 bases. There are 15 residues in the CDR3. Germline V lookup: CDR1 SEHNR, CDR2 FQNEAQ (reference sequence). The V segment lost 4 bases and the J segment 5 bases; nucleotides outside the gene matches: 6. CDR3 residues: CASSWASGSGDTQYF. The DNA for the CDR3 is TGTGCCAGCAGCTGGGCTAGCGGGAGTGGAGATACGCAGTATTTT.

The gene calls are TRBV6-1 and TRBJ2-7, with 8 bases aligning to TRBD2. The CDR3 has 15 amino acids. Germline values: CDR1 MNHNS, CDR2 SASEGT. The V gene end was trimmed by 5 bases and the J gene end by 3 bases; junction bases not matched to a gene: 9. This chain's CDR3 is CASSRPAGGVYEQYF. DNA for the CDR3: TGTGCCAGCAGTAGACCGGCGGGGGGCGTCTACGAGCAGTACTTC.

CDR3 sequence reads: CASSGGSGDEQYF. The CDR3 region has the DNA TGTGCCAGCAGTGGGGGTAGCGGAGACGAGCAGTACTTC. The chain uses TRBV2 and TRBJ2-7; weak D call: TRBD2 (6 bases). CDR1 SNHLY and CDR2 FYNNEI come from the germline V gene. Trimming took off 4 bases at V and 5 bases at J, with 12 bases between the two ends. The CDR3 totals 13 residues.

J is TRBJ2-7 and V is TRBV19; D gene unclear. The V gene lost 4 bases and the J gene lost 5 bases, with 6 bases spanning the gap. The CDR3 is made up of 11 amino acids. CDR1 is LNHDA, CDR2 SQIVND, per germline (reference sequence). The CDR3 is CASSNMDEQYF. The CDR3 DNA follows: TGTGCCAGTAGTAACATGGACGAGCAGTACTTC.

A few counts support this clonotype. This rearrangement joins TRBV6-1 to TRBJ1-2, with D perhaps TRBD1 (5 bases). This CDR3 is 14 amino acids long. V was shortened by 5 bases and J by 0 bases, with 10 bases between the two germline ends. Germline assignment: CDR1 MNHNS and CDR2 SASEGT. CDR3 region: CASSRQRSNYGYTF. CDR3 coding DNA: TGTGCCAGCAGTCGACAGCGTTCTAACTATGGCTACACCTTC.

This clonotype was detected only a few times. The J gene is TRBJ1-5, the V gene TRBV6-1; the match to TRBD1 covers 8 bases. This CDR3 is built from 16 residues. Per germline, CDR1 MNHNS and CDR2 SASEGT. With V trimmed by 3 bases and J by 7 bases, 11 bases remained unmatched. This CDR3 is CASSDHVGQGVQPQHF. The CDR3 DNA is TGTGCCAGCAGTGACCATGTCGGACAGGGTGTCCAGCCCCAGCATTTT.

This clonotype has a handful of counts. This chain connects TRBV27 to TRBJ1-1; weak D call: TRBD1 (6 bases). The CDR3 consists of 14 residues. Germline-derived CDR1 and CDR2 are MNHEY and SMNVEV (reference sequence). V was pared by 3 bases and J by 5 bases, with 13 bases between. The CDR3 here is CASSFTGILTEAFF. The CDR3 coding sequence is TGTGCCAGCAGTTTCACAGGGATATTGACTGAAGCTTTCTTT.

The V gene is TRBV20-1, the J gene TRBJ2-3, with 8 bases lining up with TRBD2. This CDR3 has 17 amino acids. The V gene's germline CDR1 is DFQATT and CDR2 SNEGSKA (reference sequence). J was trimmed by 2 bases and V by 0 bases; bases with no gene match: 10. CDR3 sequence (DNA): TGCAGTGCTAGAGATATGTTGGGGCGGGAGGTCACAGATACGCAGTATTTT. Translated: CSARDMLGREVTDTQYF.

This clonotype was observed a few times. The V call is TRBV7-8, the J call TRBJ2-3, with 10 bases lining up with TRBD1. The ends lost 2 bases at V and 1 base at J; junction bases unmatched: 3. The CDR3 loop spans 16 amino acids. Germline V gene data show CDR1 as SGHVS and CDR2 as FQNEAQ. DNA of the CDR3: TGTGCCAGCAGCTTAACCGGGACAGGGGGCACAGATACGCAGTATTTT. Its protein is CASSLTGTGGTDTQYF.

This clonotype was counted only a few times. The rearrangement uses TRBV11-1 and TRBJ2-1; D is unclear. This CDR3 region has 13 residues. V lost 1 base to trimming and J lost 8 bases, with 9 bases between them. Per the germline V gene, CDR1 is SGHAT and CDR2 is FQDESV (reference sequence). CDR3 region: CASSLERQDEQFF. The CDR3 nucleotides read TGTGCCAGCAGCTTAGAAAGGCAGGATGAGCAGTTCTTC.